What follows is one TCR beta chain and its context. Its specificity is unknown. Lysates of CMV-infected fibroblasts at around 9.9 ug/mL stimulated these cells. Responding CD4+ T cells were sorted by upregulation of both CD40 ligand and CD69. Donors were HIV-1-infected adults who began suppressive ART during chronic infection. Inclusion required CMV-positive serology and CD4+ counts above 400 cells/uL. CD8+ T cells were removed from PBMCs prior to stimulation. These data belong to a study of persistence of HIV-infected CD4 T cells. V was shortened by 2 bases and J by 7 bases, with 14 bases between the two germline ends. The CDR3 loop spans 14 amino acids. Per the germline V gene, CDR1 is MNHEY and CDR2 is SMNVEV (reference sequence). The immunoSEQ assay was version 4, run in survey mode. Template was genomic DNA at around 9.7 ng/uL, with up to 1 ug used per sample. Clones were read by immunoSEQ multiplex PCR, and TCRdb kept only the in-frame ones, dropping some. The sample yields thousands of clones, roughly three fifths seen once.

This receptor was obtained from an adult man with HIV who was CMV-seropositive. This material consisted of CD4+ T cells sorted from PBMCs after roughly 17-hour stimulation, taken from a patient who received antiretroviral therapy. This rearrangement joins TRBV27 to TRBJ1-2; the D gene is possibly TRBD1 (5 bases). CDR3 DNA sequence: TGTGCCAGCAGTTTAAATCCTTTGGGGACTGGCTACACCTTC. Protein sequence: CASSLNPLGTGYTF.